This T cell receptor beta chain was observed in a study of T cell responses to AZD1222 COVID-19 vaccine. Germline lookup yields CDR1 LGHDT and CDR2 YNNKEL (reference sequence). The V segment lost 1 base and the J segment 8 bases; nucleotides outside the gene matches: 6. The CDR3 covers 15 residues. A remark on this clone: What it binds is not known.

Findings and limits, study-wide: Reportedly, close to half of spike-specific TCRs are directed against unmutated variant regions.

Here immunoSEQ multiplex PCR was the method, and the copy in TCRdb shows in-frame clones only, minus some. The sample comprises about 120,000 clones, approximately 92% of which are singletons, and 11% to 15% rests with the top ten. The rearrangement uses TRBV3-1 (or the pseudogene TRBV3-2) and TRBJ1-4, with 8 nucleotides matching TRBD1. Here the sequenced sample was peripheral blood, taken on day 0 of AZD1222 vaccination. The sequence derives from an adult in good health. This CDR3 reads CASSQAQGAREKLFF. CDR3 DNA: TGTGCCAGCAGCCAAGCTCAGGGGGCTCGAGAAAAACTGTTTTTT.